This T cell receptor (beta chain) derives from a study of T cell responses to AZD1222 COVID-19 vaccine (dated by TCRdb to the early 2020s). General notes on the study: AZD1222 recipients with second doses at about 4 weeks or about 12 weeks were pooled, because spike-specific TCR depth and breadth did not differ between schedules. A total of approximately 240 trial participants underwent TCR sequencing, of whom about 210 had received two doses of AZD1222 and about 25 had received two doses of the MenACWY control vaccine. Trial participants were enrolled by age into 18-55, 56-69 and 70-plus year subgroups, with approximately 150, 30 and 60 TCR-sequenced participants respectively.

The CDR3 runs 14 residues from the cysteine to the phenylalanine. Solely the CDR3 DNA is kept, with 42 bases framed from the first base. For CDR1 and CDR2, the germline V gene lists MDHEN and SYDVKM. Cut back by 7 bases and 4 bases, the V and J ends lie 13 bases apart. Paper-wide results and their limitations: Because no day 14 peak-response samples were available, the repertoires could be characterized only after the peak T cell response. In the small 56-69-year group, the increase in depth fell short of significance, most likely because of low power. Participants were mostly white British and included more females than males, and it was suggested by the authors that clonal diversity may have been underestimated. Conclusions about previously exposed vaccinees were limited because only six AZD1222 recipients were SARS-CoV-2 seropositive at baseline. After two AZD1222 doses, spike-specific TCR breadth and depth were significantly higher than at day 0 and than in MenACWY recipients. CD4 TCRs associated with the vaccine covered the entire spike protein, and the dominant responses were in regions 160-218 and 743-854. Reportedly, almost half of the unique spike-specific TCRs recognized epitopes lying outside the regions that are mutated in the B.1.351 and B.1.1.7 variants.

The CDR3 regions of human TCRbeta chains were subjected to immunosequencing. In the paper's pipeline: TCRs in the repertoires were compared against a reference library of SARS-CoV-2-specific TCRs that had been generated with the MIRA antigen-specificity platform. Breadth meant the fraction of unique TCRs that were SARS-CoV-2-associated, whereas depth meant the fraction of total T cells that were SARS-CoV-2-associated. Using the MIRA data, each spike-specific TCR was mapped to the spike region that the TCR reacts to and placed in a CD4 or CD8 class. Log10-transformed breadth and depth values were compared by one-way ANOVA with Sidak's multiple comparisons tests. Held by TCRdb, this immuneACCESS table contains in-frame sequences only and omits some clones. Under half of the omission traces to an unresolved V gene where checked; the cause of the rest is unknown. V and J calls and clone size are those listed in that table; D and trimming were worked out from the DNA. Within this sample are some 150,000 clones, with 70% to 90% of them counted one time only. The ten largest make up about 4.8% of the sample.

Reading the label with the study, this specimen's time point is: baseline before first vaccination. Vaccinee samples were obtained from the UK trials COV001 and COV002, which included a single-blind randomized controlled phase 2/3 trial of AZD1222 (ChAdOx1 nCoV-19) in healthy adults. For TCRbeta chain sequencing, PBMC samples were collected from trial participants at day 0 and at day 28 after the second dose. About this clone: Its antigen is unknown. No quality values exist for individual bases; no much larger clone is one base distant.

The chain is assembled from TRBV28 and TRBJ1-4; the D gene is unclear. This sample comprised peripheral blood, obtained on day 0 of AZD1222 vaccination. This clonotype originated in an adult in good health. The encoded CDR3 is CASTLTSLNEKLFF. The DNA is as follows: TGTGCCAGCACTCTGACCAGCCTTAATGAAAAACTGTTTTTT.